What follows are 10 T cell receptor beta chains derived from one specimen sequenced in a study of T-cell memory formation after mild COVID-19. TCRdb fed the 5' RACE reads into MiXCR, producing one record per CDR3 protein. Seen here are approximately 400,000 distinct CDR3 sequences, more than 15% observed once, and the top ten hold under 25%. Sequencing was carried out using PBMCs or a T cell subset sorted from them (not recorded which). The receptors originated from a man in his late teens or twenties who had mild COVID-19 (a few samples of this study predate the infection). Cell type and time point are not known.

This clonotype was seen ten or more times. The genes are TRBV7-8 and TRBJ1-6; TRBD1 might be the D (6 bases). Germline CDR1 is SGHVS and CDR2 is FQNEAQ. Trimming took 5 bases from V and 9 from J, leaving 17 bases between them. This CDR3 has 15 amino acids. The CDR3 DNA follows: TGTGCCAGCAGCCAAGACAAGGGGGTGATTTCACCCCTCCACTTT. Translating gives CASSQDKGVISPLHF.

This chain uses TRBV7-9 with TRBJ1-1; 12 positions match TRBD1. Germline V gene data show CDR1 as SEHNR and CDR2 as FQNEAQ (reference sequence). J gave up 9 bases and V 6 bases, and 5 bases lay outside the gene matches. The CDR3 totals 13 residues. In DNA, the CDR3 is TGTGCCAGCAGAAACCGGGACAGGGGGCAAGCTTTCTTT. It encodes CASRNRDRGQAFF.

This clonotype was detected only a few times. The rearrangement links TRBV6-5 to TRBJ2-4; 8 bases agree with TRBD1. The CDR3 loop spans 18 amino acids. Germline V lookup: CDR1 MNHEY, CDR2 SVGAGI. V was pared by 2 bases and J by 1 base, with 10 bases of the junction left unmatched. This CDR3 is CASSYGHGQGRAKNIQYF. The CDR3 DNA reads as TGTGCCAGCAGTTACGGACACGGACAGGGAAGGGCCAAAAACATTCAGTACTTC.

This clonotype was picked up a small number of times. CDR3 in DNA: TGTGCCAGCAGCTTAGACAGGGGGCAGGCTAACTATGGCTACACCTTC. Translation gives CASSLDRGQANYGYTF. The chain employs TRBV7-2 and TRBJ1-2; TRBD1 aligns across 9 bases. The germline V gene has CDR1 SGHTA and CDR2 FQGNSA. The CDR3 is 16 residues long. The ends lost 1 base at V and 0 bases at J; junction bases unmatched: 3.

This clonotype was recorded many times. V and J are TRBV4-1 and TRBJ2-5, with 7 bases identical to TRBD2. V lost 4 bases, J lost 2 bases, and 7 bases stayed unmatched. This CDR3 has 15 amino acids. CDR1 is MGHRA, CDR2 YSYEKL, per germline. This CDR3 is CASSRATSDQETQYF. The CDR3 DNA follows: TGCGCCAGCAGCCGCGCTACTAGCGATCAAGAGACCCAGTACTTC.

This clonotype was detected a few times. The CDR3 loop is CASSQSTDDRRSNQPQHF. Written as DNA, the CDR3 is TGCGCCAGCAGTCAATCCACGGATGATAGACGTAGCAATCAGCCCCAGCATTTT. The chain is built from TRBV23-1 and TRBJ1-5; D uncertain. TRBV23-1 is designated an ORF whose function remains uncertain. The CDR3 sequence is 18 residues long. V lost 0 bases and J 0 bases, leaving 15 bases between the germline ends.

This clonotype was found many times. This chain joins TRBV7-6 and TRBJ2-5, with TRBD1 as a possible D gene (5 bases). V was cut by 7 bases and J by 2 bases, with 14 bases left in between. Germline CDR1 reads SGHVS; CDR2 reads FNYEAQ. The CDR3 is 14 amino acids. The CDR3 coding sequence is TGTGCCAGCACCCCGTGGGCAGGGCAAGAGACCCAGTACTTC. It specifies CASTPWAGQETQYF.

The chain recombines TRBV20-1 with TRBJ2-3; TRBD2 matches 10 bases. This CDR3 is built from 15 residues. V lost 5 bases and J lost 3; bases outside the gene matches: 8. Germline CDR1 and CDR2: DFQATT and SNEGSKA (reference sequence). This CDR3 is CSAVERGGKTDTQYF. The CDR3 DNA reads TGCAGTGCTGTCGAGCGGGGGGGCAAGACAGATACGCAGTATTTT.

In DNA, the CDR3 is TGCGCCAGCAGCCCGGGACAGGGGAGCCAGCCCCAGCATTTT. This translates into CASSPGQGSQPQHF. The chain combines TRBV5-1 with TRBJ1-5, with 10 bases identical to TRBD1. Germline trimming cut 4 bases from V and 7 bases from J; bases unmatched to any gene: 5. The germline CDR1 and CDR2 sequences are SGHRS and YFSETQ. CDR3 size: 14 residues.

The chain joins TRBV7-2 to TRBJ1-3; D might be TRBD1 (6 bases). Germline V gene lookup returns CDR1 SGHTA and CDR2 FQGNSA. V gave up 5 bases and J gave up 7 bases, with 21 bases separating them. The CDR3 runs 16 residues. CDR3 DNA: TGTGCCAGCAGCCAGTACACAGGGCCGGTCGGGAACACCATATATTTT. Translated, it gives CASSQYTGPVGNTIYF.